The clone carrying this T cell receptor beta chain was seen once. Using immunoSEQ multiplex PCR, the repertoire was profiled, and TCRdb retains in-frame clones only, with some absent. The sample has 60,000 or so clones; approximately 95% are singletons. The sample belongs to a study of preoperative IRX-2 immunotherapy in early breast cancer. Sample treatment: preoperative locoregional IRX-2 cytokine immunotherapy. Preoperative locoregional IRX-2 cytokine immunotherapy was tested in the phase Ib source study. The CDR3 is 14 amino acids. Deletions cut 5 bases from V and 4 bases from J, with 13 bases between. CDR1 and CDR2 from the germline V gene are SGHVS and FNYEAQ.

The V call is TRBV7-6, the J call TRBJ2-3, with D possibly TRBD2 on 6 matching bases. The sample was taken from a patient treated with IRX-2 immunotherapy. The origin of this receptor is a human donor with breast cancer. CDR3 loop: CASSVSGGADTQYF. CDR3 bases: TGTGCCAGCAGCGTGTCCGGGGGTGCAGATACGCAGTATTTT.